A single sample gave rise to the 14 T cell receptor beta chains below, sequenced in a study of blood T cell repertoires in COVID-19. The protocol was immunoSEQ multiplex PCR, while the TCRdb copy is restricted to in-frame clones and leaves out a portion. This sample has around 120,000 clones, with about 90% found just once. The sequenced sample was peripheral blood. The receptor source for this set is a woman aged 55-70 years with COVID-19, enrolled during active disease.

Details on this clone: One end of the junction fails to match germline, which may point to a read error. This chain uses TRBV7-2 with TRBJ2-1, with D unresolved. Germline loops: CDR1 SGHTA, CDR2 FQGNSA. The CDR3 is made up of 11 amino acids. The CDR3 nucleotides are TGTGCCAGCAGCTCCTTCAATGAGCAGTTCTTC. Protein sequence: CASSSFNEQFF.

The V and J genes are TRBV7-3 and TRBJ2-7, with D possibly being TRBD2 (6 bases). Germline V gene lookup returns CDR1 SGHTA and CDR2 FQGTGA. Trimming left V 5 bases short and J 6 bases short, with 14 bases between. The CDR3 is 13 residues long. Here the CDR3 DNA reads TGTGCCAGCAGCATAGCGGCACTGCGCGAGCAGTACTTC. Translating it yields CASSIAALREQYF.

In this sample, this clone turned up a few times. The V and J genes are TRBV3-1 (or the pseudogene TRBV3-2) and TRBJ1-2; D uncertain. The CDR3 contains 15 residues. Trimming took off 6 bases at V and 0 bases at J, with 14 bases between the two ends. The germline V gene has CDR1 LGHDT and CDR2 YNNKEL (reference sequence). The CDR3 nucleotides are TGTGCCAGCAGGGGAGGGCAGCCCGCTAACTATGGCTACACCTTC. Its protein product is CASRGGQPANYGYTF.

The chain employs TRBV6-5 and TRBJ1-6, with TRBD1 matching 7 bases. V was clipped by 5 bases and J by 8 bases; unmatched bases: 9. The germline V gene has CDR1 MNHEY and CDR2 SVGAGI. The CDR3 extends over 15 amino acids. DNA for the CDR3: TGTGCCAGCAGTACGGGACAGACTTTTCATTCACCCCTCCACTTT. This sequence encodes CASSTGQTFHSPLHF.

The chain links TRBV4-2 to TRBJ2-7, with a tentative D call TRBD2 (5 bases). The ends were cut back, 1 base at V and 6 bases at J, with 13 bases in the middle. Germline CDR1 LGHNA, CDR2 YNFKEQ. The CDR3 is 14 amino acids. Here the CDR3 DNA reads TGTGCCAGCAGCCAAGGGGCTAGCATCCTCGAGCAGTACTTC. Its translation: CASSQGASILEQYF.

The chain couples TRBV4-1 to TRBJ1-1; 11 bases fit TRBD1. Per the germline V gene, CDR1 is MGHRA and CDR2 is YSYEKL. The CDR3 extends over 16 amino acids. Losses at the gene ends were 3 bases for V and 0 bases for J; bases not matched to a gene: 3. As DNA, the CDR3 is TGCGCCAGCAGCCATAGGGACAGGGGGATGAACACTGAAGCTTTCTTT. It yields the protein CASSHRDRGMNTEAFF.

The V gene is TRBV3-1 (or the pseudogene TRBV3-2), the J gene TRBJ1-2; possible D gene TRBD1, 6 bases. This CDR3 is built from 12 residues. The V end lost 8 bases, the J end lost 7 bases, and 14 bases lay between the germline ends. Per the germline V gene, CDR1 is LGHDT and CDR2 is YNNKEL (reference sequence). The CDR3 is CASQTGAFGYTF. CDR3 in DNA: TGTGCCAGCCAGACAGGCGCTTTTGGCTACACCTTC.

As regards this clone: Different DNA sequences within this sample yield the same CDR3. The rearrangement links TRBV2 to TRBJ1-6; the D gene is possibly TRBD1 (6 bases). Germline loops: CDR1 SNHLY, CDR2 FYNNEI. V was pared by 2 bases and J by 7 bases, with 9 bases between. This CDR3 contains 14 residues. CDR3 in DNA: TGTGCCAGCAGTGAAAGGACAGCAAATTCACCCCTCCACTTT. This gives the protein CASSERTANSPLHF.

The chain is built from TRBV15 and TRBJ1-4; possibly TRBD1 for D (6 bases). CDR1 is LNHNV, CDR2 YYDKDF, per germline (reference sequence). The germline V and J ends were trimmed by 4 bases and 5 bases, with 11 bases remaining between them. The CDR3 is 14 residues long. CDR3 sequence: CATSKYGGNEKLFF. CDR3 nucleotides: TGTGCCACCAGCAAGTATGGGGGCAATGAAAAACTGTTTTTT.

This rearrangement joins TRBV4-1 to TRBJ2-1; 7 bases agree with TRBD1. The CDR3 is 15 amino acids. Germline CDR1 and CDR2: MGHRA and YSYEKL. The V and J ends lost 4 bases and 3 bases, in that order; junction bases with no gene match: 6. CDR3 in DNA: TGCGCCAGCAGCCCCACAGGGGATTTCTACAATGAGCAGTTCTTC. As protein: CASSPTGDFYNEQFF.

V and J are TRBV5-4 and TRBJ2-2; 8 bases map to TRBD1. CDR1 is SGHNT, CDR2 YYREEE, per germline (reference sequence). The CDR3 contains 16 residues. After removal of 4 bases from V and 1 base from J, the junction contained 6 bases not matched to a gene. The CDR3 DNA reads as TGTGCCAGCAGCGGCAGGGGGCAGGGGAACACCGGGGAGCTGTTTTTT. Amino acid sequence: CASSGRGQGNTGELFF. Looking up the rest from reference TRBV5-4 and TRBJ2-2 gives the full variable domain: ETGVTQSPTHLIKTRGQQVTLRCSSQSGHNTVSWYQQALGQGPQFIFQYYREEENGRGNFPPRFSGLQFPNYSSELNVNALELDDSALYLCASSGRGQGNTGELFFGEGSRLTVL.

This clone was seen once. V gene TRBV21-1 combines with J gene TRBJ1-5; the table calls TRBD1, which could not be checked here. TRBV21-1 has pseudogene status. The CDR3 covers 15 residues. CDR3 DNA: TGTGCCAGCAGCACCAAGGGGGACGACAATCAGCCCCAGCATTTT. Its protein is CASSTKGDDNQPQHF.

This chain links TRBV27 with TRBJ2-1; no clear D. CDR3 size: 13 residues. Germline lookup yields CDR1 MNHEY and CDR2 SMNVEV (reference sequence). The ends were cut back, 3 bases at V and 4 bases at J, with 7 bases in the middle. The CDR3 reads CASSFRVYNEQFF. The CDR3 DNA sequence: TGTGCCAGCAGTTTCCGGGTATACAATGAGCAGTTCTTC.

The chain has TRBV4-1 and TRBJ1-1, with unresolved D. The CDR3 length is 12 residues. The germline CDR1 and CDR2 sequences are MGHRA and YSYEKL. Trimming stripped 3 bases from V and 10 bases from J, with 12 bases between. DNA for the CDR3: TGCGCCAGCAGCCAGAACGGGGTCGGAGCTTTCTTT. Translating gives CASSQNGVGAFF.